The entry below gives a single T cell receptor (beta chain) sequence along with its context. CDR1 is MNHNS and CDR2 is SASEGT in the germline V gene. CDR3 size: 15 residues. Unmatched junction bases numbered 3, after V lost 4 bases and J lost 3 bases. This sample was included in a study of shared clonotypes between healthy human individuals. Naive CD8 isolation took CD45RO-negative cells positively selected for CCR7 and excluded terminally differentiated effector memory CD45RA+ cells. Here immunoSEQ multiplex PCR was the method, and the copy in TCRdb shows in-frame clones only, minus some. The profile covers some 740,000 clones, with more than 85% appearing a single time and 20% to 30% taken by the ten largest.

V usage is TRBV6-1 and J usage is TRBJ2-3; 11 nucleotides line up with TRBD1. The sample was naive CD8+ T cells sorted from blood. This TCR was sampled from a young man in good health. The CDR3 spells CASSGGDRGTDTQYF. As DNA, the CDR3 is TGTGCCAGCAGTGGGGGGGACAGGGGGACAGATACGCAGTATTTT.